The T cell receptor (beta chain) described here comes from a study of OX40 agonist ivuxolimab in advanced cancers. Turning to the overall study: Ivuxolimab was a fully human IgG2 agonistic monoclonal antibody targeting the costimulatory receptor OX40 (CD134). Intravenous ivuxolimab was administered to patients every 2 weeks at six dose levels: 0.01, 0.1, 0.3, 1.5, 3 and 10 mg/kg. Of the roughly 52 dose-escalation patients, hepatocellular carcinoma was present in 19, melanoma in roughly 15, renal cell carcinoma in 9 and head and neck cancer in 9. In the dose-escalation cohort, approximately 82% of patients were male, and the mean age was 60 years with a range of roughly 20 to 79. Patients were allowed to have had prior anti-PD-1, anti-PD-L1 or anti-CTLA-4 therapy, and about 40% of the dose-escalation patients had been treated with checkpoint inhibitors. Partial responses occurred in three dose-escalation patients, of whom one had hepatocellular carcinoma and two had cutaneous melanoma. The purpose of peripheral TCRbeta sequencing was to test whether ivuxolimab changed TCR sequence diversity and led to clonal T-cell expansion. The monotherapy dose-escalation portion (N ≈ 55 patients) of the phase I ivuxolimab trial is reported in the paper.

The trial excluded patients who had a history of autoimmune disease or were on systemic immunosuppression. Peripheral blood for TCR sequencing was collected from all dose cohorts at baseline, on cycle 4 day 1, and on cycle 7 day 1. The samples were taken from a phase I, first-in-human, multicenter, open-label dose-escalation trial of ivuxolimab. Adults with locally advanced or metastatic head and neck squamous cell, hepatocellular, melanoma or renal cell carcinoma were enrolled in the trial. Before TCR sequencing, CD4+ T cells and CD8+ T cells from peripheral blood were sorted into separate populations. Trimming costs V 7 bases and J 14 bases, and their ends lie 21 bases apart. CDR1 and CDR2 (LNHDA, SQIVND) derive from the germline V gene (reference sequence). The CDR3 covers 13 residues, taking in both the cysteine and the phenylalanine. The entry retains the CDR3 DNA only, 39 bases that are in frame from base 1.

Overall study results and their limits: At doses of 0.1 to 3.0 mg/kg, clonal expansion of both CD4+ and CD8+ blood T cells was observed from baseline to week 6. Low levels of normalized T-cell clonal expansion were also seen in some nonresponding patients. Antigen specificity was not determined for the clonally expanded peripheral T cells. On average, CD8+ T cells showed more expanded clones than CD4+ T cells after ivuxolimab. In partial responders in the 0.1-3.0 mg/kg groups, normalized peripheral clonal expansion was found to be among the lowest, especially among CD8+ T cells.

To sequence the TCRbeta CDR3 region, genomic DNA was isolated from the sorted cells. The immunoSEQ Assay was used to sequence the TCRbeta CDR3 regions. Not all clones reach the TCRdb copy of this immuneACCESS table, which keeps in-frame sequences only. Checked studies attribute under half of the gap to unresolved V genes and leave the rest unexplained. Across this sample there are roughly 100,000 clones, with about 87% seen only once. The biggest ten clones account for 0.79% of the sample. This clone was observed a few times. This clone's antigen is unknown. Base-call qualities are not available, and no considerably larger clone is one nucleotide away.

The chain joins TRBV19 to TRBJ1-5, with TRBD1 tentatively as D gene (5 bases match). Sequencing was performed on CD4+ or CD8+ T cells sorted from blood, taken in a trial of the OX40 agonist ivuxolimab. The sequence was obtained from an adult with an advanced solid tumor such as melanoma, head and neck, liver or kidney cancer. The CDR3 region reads CASTPPGTDVKHF. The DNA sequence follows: TGTGCCAGTACCCCCCCGGGGACGGATGTAAAGCATTTT.